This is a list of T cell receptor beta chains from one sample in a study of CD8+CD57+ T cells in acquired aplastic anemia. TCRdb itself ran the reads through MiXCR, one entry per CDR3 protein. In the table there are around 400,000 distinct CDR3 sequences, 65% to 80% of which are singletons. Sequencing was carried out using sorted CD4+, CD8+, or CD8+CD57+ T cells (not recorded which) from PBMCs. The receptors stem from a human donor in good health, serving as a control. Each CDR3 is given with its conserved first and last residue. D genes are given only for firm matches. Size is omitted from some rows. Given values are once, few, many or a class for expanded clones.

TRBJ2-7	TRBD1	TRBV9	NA	CASSWDRGLGNQQYF	TGTGCCAGCAGCTGGGACAGGGGGCTAGGCAACCAGCAGTACTTC
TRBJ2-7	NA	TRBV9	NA	CASSVEGGAGDEQYF	TGTGCCAGCAGCGTCGAGGGGGGGGCAGGGGACGAGCAGTACTTC
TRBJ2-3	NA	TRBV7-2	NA	CASSPVGGTLTDTQYF	TGTGCCAGCAGCCCCGTGGGGGGGACATTGACAGATACGCAGTATTTT
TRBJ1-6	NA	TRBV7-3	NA	CASSLGTVKPYAPLHF	TGTGCCAGCAGTTTAGGTACAGTGAAACCATATGCTCCCCTCCACTTT
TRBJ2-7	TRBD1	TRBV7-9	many	CASSFRGTGSYEQYF	TGTGCCAGCAGCTTTCGTGGGACAGGGTCCTACGAGCAGTACTTC
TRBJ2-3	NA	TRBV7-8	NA	CASAPARAPRTDTQYF	TGTGCCAGTGCCCCCGCGAGAGCTCCTCGCACAGATACGCAGTATTTT
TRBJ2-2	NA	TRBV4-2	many	CASSQESGRAGELFF	TGTGCCAGCAGCCAAGAATCGGGGCGGGCCGGGGAGCTGTTTTTT
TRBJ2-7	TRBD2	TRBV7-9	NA	CASSLLAGTPYEQYF	TGTGCCAGCAGCTTATTAGCGGGGACCCCCTACGAGCAGTACTTC
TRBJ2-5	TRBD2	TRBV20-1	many	CSALSGGVQETQYF	TGCAGTGCTCTTAGCGGGGGGGTGCAAGAGACCCAGTACTTC
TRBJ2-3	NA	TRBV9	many	CASSVGGAVTDTQYF	TGTGCCAGCAGCGTAGGGGGGGCCGTCACAGATACGCAGTATTTT
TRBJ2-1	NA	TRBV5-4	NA	CASSLGLSSYNEQFF	TGTGCCAGCAGCTTGGGTCTTAGCTCCTACAATGAGCAGTTCTTC
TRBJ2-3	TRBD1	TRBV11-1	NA	CASSSTGGYTDTQYF	TGTGCCAGCAGCTCGACAGGGGGCTACACAGATACGCAGTATTTT
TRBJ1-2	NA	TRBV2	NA	CASSVGSWAYGYTF	TGTGCCAGCAGTGTTGGATCATGGGCCTATGGCTACACCTTC
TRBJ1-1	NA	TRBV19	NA	CASSAPGRAEAFF	TGTGCCAGTAGTGCCCCGGGACGGGCTGAAGCTTTCTTT
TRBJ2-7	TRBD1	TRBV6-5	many	CASSYRRTGSYEQYF	TGTGCCAGCAGTTACCGCCGGACAGGCTCCTACGAGCAGTACTTC
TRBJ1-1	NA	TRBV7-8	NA	CASSVQRPEERYEAFF	TGTGCCAGCAGCGTACAGCGGCCCGAAGAGCGCTACGAAGCTTTCTTT
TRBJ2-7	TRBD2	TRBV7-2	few	CASSWTSGYEQYF	TGTGCCAGCAGCTGGACTAGCGGGTACGAGCAGTACTTC
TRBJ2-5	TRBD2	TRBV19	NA	CASSATGGEPQYF	TGTGCCAGCAGCGCCACGGGAGGGGAGCCCCAGTACTTT
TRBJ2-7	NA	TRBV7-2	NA	CASSLGPTTSSTSF	NA
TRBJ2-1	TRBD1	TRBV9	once	CASSPNPGQGGNEQFF	TGTGCCAGCAGCCCGAATCCGGGACAGGGGGGCAATGAGCAGTTCTTC
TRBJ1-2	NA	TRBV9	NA	CASSTGQYQYTQTF	TGTGCCAGCAGCACAGGCCAGTACCAATATACCCAGACCTTC
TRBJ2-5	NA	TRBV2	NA	CASSRRAVQTAPFF	TGTGCCAGCAGCCGCCGGGCGGTCCAAACTGCCCCTTTCTTC
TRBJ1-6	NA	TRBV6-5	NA	CASSPYVGSPLHF	TGTGCCAGCAGCCCTTACGTTGGTTCACCCCTCCACTTT
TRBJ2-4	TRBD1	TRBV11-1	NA	CASSNIGTANIQYF	TGTGCCAGCAGCAACATAGGGACAGCAAACATTCAGTACTTC
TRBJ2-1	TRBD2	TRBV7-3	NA	CASSLSPASGEGNEQFF	TGTGCCAGCAGCTTAAGTCCTGCTAGCGGGGAAGGCAATGAGCAGTTCTTC
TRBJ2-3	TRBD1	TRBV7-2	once	CASSLVSGTDYEQQYF	TGTGCCAGCAGCTTAGTCTCCGGGACAGACTACGAGCAGCAGTATTTT
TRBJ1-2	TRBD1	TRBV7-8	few	CASSARQGIYYGYTF	TGTGCCAGCAGCGCGCGACAGGGGATATACTATGGCTACACCTTC